A selection of T cell receptor beta chains follows, all from one sample in a study of metastatic and nonmetastatic thyroid tumors. With MiXCR, TCRdb reprocessed the PCR reads. This sample has tens of thousands of clones, with 20% to 30% found just once. What was sequenced was blood. The receptors shown here come from a female donor with papillary thyroid cancer or a benign thyroid nodule (not recorded which). Some clones in this sample may be carry-over from other donors' samples. Each CDR3 is given with its conserved first and last residue. D genes are given only for firm matches. Clone size is not always given. Where it is, it says once, few, many or a class for expanded clones.

TGTGCCAGCAGCTTTGGGTGGGAAGCTTTCTTT	CASSFGWEAFF	-	11	TRBV11-2	TRBJ1-1	-
TGCAGTGCGCAGCCACAGGTGATGAACACTGAAGCTTTCTTT	CSAQPQVMNTEAFF	-	14	TRBV20-1	TRBJ1-1	-
TGTGCCAGCAGCCCAAGACCCAACACCGGGGAGCTGTTTTTT	CASSPRPNTGELFF	-	14	TRBV7-6	TRBJ2-2	-
TGTGCCAGCAGTTTAGGAGGACAGGGAGGCGAGCAGTACTTC	CASSLGGQGGEQYF	TRBD1	14	TRBV28	TRBJ2-7	many
TGCGCCAGCAGCCAAGCCCCGGACAGGGTCAATGAGCAGTTCTTC	CASSQAPDRVNEQFF	TRBD1	15	TRBV4-1	TRBJ2-1	-
TGTGCCTGGAGTGTGTCGCAGGGGAACAATGAGCAGTTCTTC	CAWSVSQGNNEQFF	-	14	TRBV30	TRBJ2-1	-
TGCGCCAGCAGGGACCACTATAATTCACCCCTCCACTTT	CASRDHYNSPLHF	-	13	TRBV4-1	TRBJ1-6	many
TGTGCCAGCAGCTCGATGACAGGGAATCAGGGAATAAGTGAAAAACTGTTTTTT	CASSSMTGNQGISEKLFF	TRBD1	18	TRBV7-6	TRBJ1-4	-
TGTGCCAGCAGTAAACCGTCAACTTACGAGCAGTACTTC	CASSKPSTYEQYF	-	13	TRBV6-1	TRBJ2-7	-
TGTGCCAGCAGCTTGACTGGGGCCAACGTCCTGACTTTC	CASSLTGANVLTF	-	13	TRBV5-6	TRBJ2-6	many
TGCGCCAGCAGCTCGGGCGGGCGTGGGGCATACTACGAGCAGTACTTC	CASSSGGRGAYYEQYF	-	16	TRBV5-1	TRBJ2-7	few
TGTGCCAGCAGCGTAGGACCGGCCTCTGGAAACACCATATATTTT	CASSVGPASGNTIYF	-	15	TRBV9	TRBJ1-3	-
TGTGCCAGTAGTTTGTCAGGGAGTCAGCCCCAGCATTTT	CASSLSGSQPQHF	-	13	TRBV19	TRBJ1-5	many
TGTGCCAGCAGTTTTCATGGTTCGGAGACGCAGTACTTC	CASSFHGSETQYF	-	13	TRBV12-3/TRBV12-4	TRBJ2-5	-
TGTGCCAGCAGCGTCAAAAGCTCTGGGGCCAACGTCCTGACTTTC	CASSVKSSGANVLTF	-	15	TRBV9	TRBJ2-6	many
TGTGCCAGCAGCTTAGCATCGCTTACAGATACGCAGTATTTT	CASSLASLTDTQYF	-	14	TRBV11-3	TRBJ2-3	-
TGTGCCACCAGCCCCGGGACTAGCGCGTACGAGCAGTACTTC	CATSPGTSAYEQYF	TRBD2	14	TRBV15	TRBJ2-7	many
TGTGCCAGCAGCTTACAAAGCACAGATACGCAGTATTTT	CASSLQSTDTQYF	-	13	TRBV7-3	TRBJ2-3	many
TGTGCCAGCAGTTTAACAGGGGGCAATCAGCCCCAGCATTTT	CASSLTGGNQPQHF	TRBD1	14	TRBV28	TRBJ1-5	-
TGTGCCAGCAGTTTCGACAGGAACCATGTCTACACCTTC	CASSFDRNHVYTF	-	13	TRBV12-3/TRBV12-4	TRBJ1-2	-
TGCAGTGCGGACAACTCTCCTGACAGGGGGACGAATGAGCAGTTCTTC	CSADNSPDRGTNEQFF	TRBD1	16	TRBV20-1	TRBJ2-1	-
TGCAGTGCTGTGACTACGGGCGGATCACCCCTCCACTTT	CSAVTTGGSPLHF	-	13	TRBV20-1	TRBJ1-6	-
TGTGCCAGCATTACAGGGGGCTATAATTCACCCCTCCACTTT	CASITGGYNSPLHF	TRBD1	14	TRBV2	TRBJ1-6	few
TGCAGTGCTAGAGAGCTAGGAAAGGGCACAGATACGCAGTATTTT	CSARELGKGTDTQYF	-	15	TRBV20-1	TRBJ2-3	-
TGCGCCAGCAGCCAAGATCCGTTGGCAGGAGCTTCTGGCTACACCTTC	CASSQDPLAGASGYTF	-	16	TRBV4-3	TRBJ1-2	-
TGTGCCAGCAGTGGGACTAGCGGGAGAAATGCGCAGTTCTTC	CASSGTSGRNAQFF	TRBD2	14	TRBV2	TRBJ2-1	few
TGTGCCAGCAGCTTTTGGAGGGACAGGGCTGGCTACACCTTC	CASSFWRDRAGYTF	TRBD1	14	TRBV28	TRBJ1-2	many
TGTGCCAGTAAGTCCCTGAGACAGGGGTTCAGCACCTTC	CASKSLRQGFSTF	TRBD1	13	TRBV19	TRBJ1-2	many
TGTGCCAGCAGCTTATCTCGGGGCTCCTACAATGAGCAGTTCTTC	CASSLSRGSYNEQFF	-	15	TRBV11-3	TRBJ2-1	many
TGTGCCAGCAGGCGGGGACAGGGGGAACTCTATGGCTACACCTTC	CASRRGQGELYGYTF	TRBD1	15	TRBV6-2/TRBV6-3	TRBJ1-2	many
TGCAGTGCGAACTACGGTTGGCGGGAGGTAAATGAGCAGTTCTTC	CSANYGWREVNEQFF	TRBD2	15	TRBV20-1	TRBJ2-1	many
TGTGCCAGCAGCCCGACACTTTCTGACTTTGTGGACACTGAAGCTTTCTTT	CASSPTLSDFVDTEAFF	-	17	TRBV7-8	TRBJ1-1	many
TGTGCCAGCAGTTTATTCGCTGTGTGGACAGCGAACACCGGGGAGCTGTTTTTT	CASSLFAVWTANTGELFF	-	18	TRBV28	TRBJ2-2	-
TGTGCCAGCAGAGAGACAGGGGGCAATCAGCCCCAGCATTTT	CASRETGGNQPQHF	TRBD1	14	TRBV2	TRBJ1-5	few
TGTGCCAGCAGCTTAGGACTAGATGGGGGGAACACTGAAGCTTTCTTT	CASSLGLDGGNTEAFF	-	16	TRBV13	TRBJ1-1	-
TGTGCCAGTAGTATCGGGGACACCGGGGAGCTGTTTTTT	CASSIGDTGELFF	-	13	TRBV19	TRBJ2-2	many
TGTGCCAGCAGCCAAGATAACTCGGTGCAGTACTTC	CASSQDNSVQYF	-	12	TRBV14	TRBJ2-7	few
TGTGCCAGCAGCTCACAGGGGGGGTATTCACCCCTCCACTTT	CASSSQGGYSPLHF	TRBD1	14	TRBV7-2	TRBJ1-6	many
TGTGCCAGTAGTATTGGACTCAAGGAGACCCAGTACTTC	CASSIGLKETQYF	-	13	TRBV19	TRBJ2-5	many
TGTGCCAGCAGCCCGGGTCAATACGAGCAGTACTTC	CASSPGQYEQYF	-	12	TRBV7-8	TRBJ2-7	many
TGTGCCAGCAGCCAAGACAGCATCTACGAGCAGTACTTC	CASSQDSIYEQYF	-	13	TRBV3-1	TRBJ2-7	-
TGTGCCAGCCGCCGGACAGGGCGAGAGACCCAGTACTTC	CASRRTGRETQYF	TRBD1	13	TRBV7-8	TRBJ2-5	many
TGTGCCAGCAGCCACTACTCCTACGAGCAGTACTTC	CASSHYSYEQYF	-	12	TRBV3-1	TRBJ2-7	once
TGTGCCAACAACCGGGACAGCAAATATGGCTACACCTTC	CANNRDSKYGYTF	TRBD1	13	TRBV28	TRBJ1-2	large
TGTGCCTGGACTCTGGGCGGGGGGTACTCCTACGAGCAGTACTTC	CAWTLGGGYSYEQYF	TRBD2	15	TRBV30	TRBJ2-7	-
TGCGCCAGCAGCGGACAGCGGAATAATTCACCCCTCCACTTT	CASSGQRNNSPLHF	-	14	TRBV5-1	TRBJ1-6	many
TGTGCCAGCAGCTCCAGGACTAGCGGGAATACGCAGTATTTT	CASSSRTSGNTQYF	TRBD2	14	TRBV7-2	TRBJ2-3	many
TGTGCCACCCGTTCCACTGGGGAGCTGTTTTTT	CATRSTGELFF	-	11	TRBV19	TRBJ2-2	few
TGTGCCAGCACCACGGGGGGGACGCAGTATTTT	CASTTGGTQYF	TRBD2	11	TRBV7-2	TRBJ2-3	many
TGTGCCAGCAGGCAAAAGGGATCCTACAATGAGCGGTTCTTC	CASRQKGSYNERFF	-	14	TRBV6-1	TRBJ2-1	-
TGTGCCAGCAGTAGAGGGGCCACAGACAATGAGCAGTTCTTC	CASSRGATDNEQFF	-	14	TRBV27	TRBJ2-1	few
TGTGCCAGCAGTTTAATAGACTCCGGGCCCAACGTCCTCACTTTC	CASSLIDSGPNVLTF	-	15	TRBV28	TRBJ2-6	-
TGTGCCAGCAGTGGCCCAATGAACACTGAAGCTTTCTTT	CASSGPMNTEAFF	-	13	TRBV6-1	TRBJ1-1	many
TGTGCCACCAGCAGAGATCTTGACCACGAGCAGTACTTC	CATSRDLDHEQYF	-	13	TRBV15	TRBJ2-7	medium-sized